This TCR beta chain was documented in a study of lymphopenia after photon versus proton radiotherapy. The germline V gene has CDR1 LNHDA and CDR2 SQIVND (reference sequence). V lost 1 base and J lost 5, with 18 bases in between. The CDR3 consists of 17 residues. The repertoire was sequenced with immunoSEQ multiplex PCR; TCRdb's copy has only in-frame clones and lacks some. The sample records 17,000 or so clones, around 80% being singletons. J is TRBJ1-5 and V is TRBV19, with a possible D match to TRBD1 (5 bases). Source: peripheral blood, taken from a patient treated with proton-based radiotherapy. The source of this sequence is a man in his 70s with pancreatic cancer. CDR3 sequence reads: CASSIGGGGVADQPQHF. For the CDR3, the DNA is TGTGCCAGTAGTATAGGCGGTGGGGGGGTCGCGGATCAGCCCCAGCATTTT.